Listed here are 22 T cell receptor beta chains from one sample, sequenced in a study of blood T cell repertoires in COVID-19. Clones were read by immunoSEQ multiplex PCR, and TCRdb kept only the in-frame ones, dropping some. The table shows about 200,000 clones, with approximately 79% occurring only once. Sequenced sample: peripheral blood. These receptors were obtained from a human donor in a cohort sampled during active COVID-19.

This sequence joins TRBV27 and TRBJ2-7; TRBD1 aligns across 7 bases. CDR1 and CDR2 (germline): MNHEY, SMNVEV (reference sequence). V lost 3 bases, J lost 6 bases, and 5 bases stayed unmatched. The CDR3 is 13 residues long. CDR3: CASSLTGWGEQYF. DNA for the CDR3: TGTGCCAGCAGTTTGACAGGGTGGGGCGAGCAGTACTTC.

In its sample, this clone was seen once. The V and J genes are TRBV5-1 and TRBJ1-4; 7 bases are a match to TRBD1. The CDR3 has 16 residues. V lost 0 bases and J lost 7; bases outside the gene matches: 9. Germline V CDR1 and CDR2: SGHRS, YFSETQ. The CDR3 DNA reads TGCGCCAGCAGCTTGGCGGCCGGGACAGTAACTGAAAAACTGTTTTTT. It yields the protein CASSLAAGTVTEKLFF.

The chain links TRBV10-3 to TRBJ1-2; 7 positions match TRBD1. Trimming took 6 bases from V and 7 from J; bases not matched to a gene: 8. The germline V gene encodes CDR1 ENHRY and CDR2 SYGVKD. The CDR3 runs 13 residues. In DNA form, the CDR3 reads TGTGCCATCAGGGTTACAGGGGAAGGTGGCTACACCTTC. It is translated as CAIRVTGEGGYTF.

This clone was recorded at least ten times. The chain has TRBV3-1 (or the pseudogene TRBV3-2) and TRBJ1-2; no firm D call. V was cut by 4 bases and J by 4 bases, with 16 bases left in between. Germline V CDR1 and CDR2: LGHDT, YNNKEL (reference sequence). There are 15 residues in the CDR3. The CDR3 DNA reads as TGTGCCAGCAGCCCCGACGTCGGAGTGATCTATGGCTACACCTTC. It yields the protein CASSPDVGVIYGYTF.

The chain has TRBV27 and TRBJ2-7, with TRBD2 matching 12 bases. Germline V CDR1 and CDR2: MNHEY, SMNVEV (reference sequence). After removal of 8 bases from V and 3 bases from J, the junction contained 2 bases not matched to a gene. This CDR3 has 13 residues. CDR3 DNA: TGTGCCAGCCGACTAGCGGGAGACTACGAGCAGTACTTC. It codes for CASRLAGDYEQYF.

The chain recombines TRBV7-2 with TRBJ1-2, with D perhaps matching TRBD1 (5 bases). Trimming left V 4 bases short and J 6 bases short, with 12 bases between. Per the germline V gene, CDR1 is SGHTA and CDR2 is FQGNSA. The CDR3 runs to 13 residues. The CDR3 DNA reads TGTGCCAGCAGCTCCGACAGTTCCCATGGCTACACCTTC. Its protein product is CASSSDSSHGYTF.

The rearrangement uses TRBV27 and TRBJ1-1, with TRBD1 as a possible D gene (5 bases). Germline CDR1 reads MNHEY; CDR2 reads SMNVEV (reference sequence). Trimming took 5 bases from V and 5 from J, leaving 12 bases between them. The CDR3 contains 13 residues. The CDR3 region has the DNA TGTGCCAGCAGTGAGCAGGGTCGGACTGAAGCTTTCTTT. Translating it yields CASSEQGRTEAFF.

In its sample, this clone was seen a few times. This rearrangement joins TRBV4-2 to TRBJ2-7; TRBD1 matches at 9 bases. The J segment lost 4 bases and the V segment lost 0 bases, leaving 7 bases of the junction unmatched. CDR1 and CDR2 from the germline V gene are LGHNA and YNFKEQ. This CDR3 spans 16 amino acids. The CDR3 DNA reads TGTGCCAGCAGCCAAGAACTAGGACAGGGGTCTTACGAGCAGTACTTC. Translating gives CASSQELGQGSYEQYF.

V and J are TRBV23-1 and TRBJ1-5, with 10 nucleotides matching TRBD1. TRBV23-1 has ORF status, its function being uncertain. This CDR3 has 18 amino acids. With 4 bases clipped from V and 0 bases from J, the junction kept 9 bases outside the gene matches. CDR3: CASSRARDRGHSNQPQHF. CDR3 bases: TGCGCCAGCAGTCGAGCGAGGGACAGGGGACATAGCAATCAGCCCCAGCATTTT.

The chain carries TRBV5-6 and TRBJ2-7; the D is unclear. This CDR3 spans 14 amino acids. Germline values: CDR1 SGHDT, CDR2 YYEEEE. With 4 bases removed from V and 3 bases from J, the gap between germline ends came to 14 bases. This chain's CDR3 is CASSVGSQDYEQYF. The CDR3 region has the DNA TGTGCCAGCAGCGTTGGTTCCCAGGACTACGAGCAGTACTTC. The full variable domain, its missing parts supplied by reference TRBV5-6 and TRBJ2-7, is DAGVTQSPTHLIKTRGQQVTLRCSPKSGHDTVSWYQQALGQGPQFIFQYYEEEERQRGNFPDRFSGHQFPNYSSELNVNALLLGDSALYLCASSVGSQDYEQYFGPGTRLTVT.

The chain is built from TRBV6-2 or TRBV6-3 and TRBJ1-1; 11 bases map to TRBD1. The germline V gene encodes CDR1 MNHEY and CDR2 SVGEGT. Trimming cost V 5 bases and J 5 bases; bases outside gene matches: 7. The length of the CDR3 is 15 residues. The CDR3 loop reads CASSGQGARVTEAFF. The CDR3 DNA reads as TGTGCCAGCAGTGGACAGGGGGCGCGAGTTACTGAAGCTTTCTTT.

V gene TRBV4-2 combines with J gene TRBJ2-1; 7 bases line up with TRBD2. CDR3 length: 16 residues. Looked up from germline, CDR1 is LGHNA and CDR2 is YNFKEQ. The V and J ends lost 2 bases and 8 bases, in that order; junction bases with no gene match: 12. The CDR3 sequence is CASSQLTSDSTHEQFF. CDR3 in DNA: TGTGCCAGCAGCCAATTAACTAGCGACTCTACACATGAGCAGTTCTTC.

The chain has TRBV5-4 and TRBJ2-2, with 14 bases matching TRBD2. The V and J ends lost 0 bases and 7 bases, in that order; junction bases with no gene match: 5. The CDR3 is 17 residues long. CDR1 and CDR2 (germline): SGHNT, YYREEE (reference sequence). The CDR3 here is CASSLGLAGGIGGELFF. As DNA, the CDR3 is TGTGCCAGCAGCTTGGGACTAGCGGGAGGGATAGGCGGGGAGCTGTTTTTT.

This clone has only one observation. The CDR3 loop reads CASSLGQGRISTDTQYF. In DNA, the CDR3 is TGTGCCAGCAGTCTCGGACAGGGGAGGATTAGCACAGATACGCAGTATTTT. The chain combines TRBV5-8 with TRBJ2-3, with 9 bases fitting TRBD1. Trimming cost V 5 bases and J 0 bases; bases outside gene matches: 10. CDR3 length: 17 residues. The germline gives CDR1 SGHTS, CDR2 YDEGEE.

The rearrangement uses TRBV11-3 and TRBJ2-1; a weak D match, TRBD2 (6 bases). The CDR3 is made up of 15 amino acids. Germline lookup yields CDR1 SGHNT and CDR2 YENEEA. Trimming took off 0 bases at V and 2 bases at J, with 8 bases between the two ends. The chain's CDR3 is CASSLELAPYNEQFF. The CDR3 DNA sequence: TGTGCCAGCAGCTTAGAACTAGCCCCCTACAATGAGCAGTTCTTC.

J is TRBJ2-5 and V is TRBV28; 9 nucleotides agree with TRBD2. The CDR3 runs to 15 residues. With 3 bases clipped from V and 2 bases from J, the junction kept 4 bases outside the gene matches. CDR1 MDHEN and CDR2 SYDVKM come from the germline V gene. Here the CDR3 reads CASSFTLAGQETQYF. The CDR3 DNA is TGTGCCAGCAGTTTTACGCTAGCGGGGCAAGAGACCCAGTACTTC.

In regard to this clone: The junction differs from germline at one of its ends, possibly a read error. The V and J genes are TRBV18 and TRBJ1-2; D remains ambiguous. The CDR3 covers 14 residues. Germline-derived CDR1 and CDR2 are KGHSH and LQKENI. The CDR3 loop is CASTPSGSLYGYTF. DNA of the CDR3: TGTGCCAGCACACCTTCCGGGTCTCTCTATGGCTACACCTTC.

The chain employs TRBV6-5 and TRBJ1-2; the D gene is possibly TRBD1 (6 bases). Looked up from germline, CDR1 is MNHEY and CDR2 is SVGAGI. V shed 8 bases and J shed 4 bases, with 20 bases lying between them. CDR3 length equals 15 residues. CDR3 region: CASLRDTQTFYGYTF. DNA of the CDR3: TGTGCCAGCCTCCGGGACACCCAAACGTTCTATGGCTACACCTTC.

This clone has just a few counts. The chain recombines TRBV5-5 with TRBJ2-7; the match to TRBD1 covers 9 bases. With 4 bases clipped from V and 5 bases from J, the junction kept 7 bases outside the gene matches. The germline CDR1 and CDR2 sequences are SGHKS and YYEKEE (reference sequence). This CDR3 contains 14 residues. CDR3 nucleotide sequence: TGTGCCAGCAGCCTCGGGACAGGGATCCACGAGCAGTACTTC. This gives the protein CASSLGTGIHEQYF.

V and J are TRBV5-1 and TRBJ2-7, with D maybe TRBD1 (5 bases). CDR1 is SGHRS and CDR2 is YFSETQ in the germline V gene. Trimming left V 6 bases short and J 1 base short, with 14 bases between. This CDR3 has 14 residues. CDR3 DNA sequence: TGCGCCAGCACCCTGGTGGCAGGGTCCTACGAGCAGTACTTC. It yields the protein CASTLVAGSYEQYF.

The chain uses TRBV7-2 and TRBJ2-1; D may be TRBD2 (5 bases). This CDR3 comprises 14 residues. Trimming pared 0 bases from V and 8 bases from J, leaving 11 bases between. From germline, CDR1 is SGHTA and CDR2 FQGNSA. CDR3 in amino acids: CASSLAAGRDEQFF. CDR3 bases: TGTGCCAGCAGCTTAGCGGCTGGGAGAGATGAGCAGTTCTTC. The full variable domain, rest sourced from reference TRBV7-2 and TRBJ2-1, is GAGVSQSPSNKVTEKGKDVELRCDPISGHTALYWYRQSLGQGLEFLIYFQGNSAPDKSGLPSDRFSAERTGGSVSTLTIQRTQQEDSAVYLCASSLAAGRDEQFFGPGTRLTVL.

The rearrangement links TRBV28 to TRBJ2-7, with D hard to call. The CDR3 is 13 residues long. The germline V gene encodes CDR1 MDHEN and CDR2 SYDVKM. Trimming took off 6 bases at V and 0 bases at J, with 9 bases between the two ends. CDR3 region: CASRTISSYEQYF. The CDR3, as DNA: TGTGCCAGCAGGACAATCTCCTCCTACGAGCAGTACTTC.